Reported below is one TCR beta chain. An end of the junction differs from the germline gene, which may be a read error. These data are taken from a study of brain metastases from non-small cell lung cancer. Germline V lookup: CDR1 SNHLY, CDR2 FYNNEI. The CDR3 runs to 14 residues. Sequencing used immunoSEQ multiplex PCR; TCRdb keeps in-frame clones, though not all of them. Of fewer than 3,500 clones in the sample, around 95% are singletons; the top ten hold under 2%. The V and J genes are TRBV2 and TRBJ2-7, with D tentatively TRBD1 (6 bases). The origin of this receptor is a donor at least 40 years old with non-small cell lung cancer. Material for sequencing was tumor-adjacent normal tissue. The CDR3 DNA is TGTGCTAGCAGTGGGATACCAGGGGCCTACGAGCAGTACTTC. It encodes CASSGIPGAYEQYF.